Listed here are 21 T cell receptor beta chains from one sample, sequenced in a study of post-analysis software for immune sequencing data. Study-wide results and limits: There were five or six TRBV segments more frequent in patients than controls, and TRBV5-6, TRBV5-1 and TRBV20-1 were among them.

cDNA libraries of TCR beta carried unique molecular identifiers. TCRdb used MiXCR to reprocess the PCR reads, holding one entry per CDR3 protein. The sample lists hundreds of thousands of distinct CDR3 sequences, 53% occurring once. These receptors' antigens are unknown. The sequencing input was blood. These receptors all stem from a girl aged 5-17 years with multiple sclerosis.

In its sample, this clonotype was seen a few times. This chain connects TRBV7-8 to TRBJ2-7; the match to TRBD2 covers 8 bases. The CDR3 length is 16 residues. V dropped 5 bases and J dropped 4; count of bases not matched to a gene: 13. Germline CDR1 SGHVS, CDR2 FQNEAQ. CDR3: CASSLYGASGLYEQYF. As DNA, the CDR3 is TGTGCCAGCAGCCTTTATGGCGCTAGCGGGTTATACGAGCAGTACTTC.

The V gene is TRBV27, the J gene TRBJ2-7, with a weak D call TRBD1 (5 bases). V lost 0 bases to trimming and J lost 3 bases, with 12 bases between them. The CDR3 has 15 amino acids. Germline CDR1 reads MNHEY; CDR2 reads SMNVEV (reference sequence). CDR3 in DNA: TGTGCCAGCAGTTTATCGGGGCAGCCGAACTACGAGCAGTACTTC. Its protein product is CASSLSGQPNYEQYF.

The V and J genes are TRBV12-3 or TRBV12-4 and TRBJ1-6; 9 bases agree with TRBD1. The CDR3 consists of 16 residues. J lost 5 bases, V lost 5 bases, and 7 bases had no gene match. CDR3 residues: CASSPDRGRNNSPLHF. Here the CDR3 DNA reads TGTGCCAGCAGTCCGGACAGGGGAAGAAATAATTCACCCCTCCACTTT.

This chain uses TRBV7-2 with TRBJ1-2, with a tentative D call TRBD1 (5 bases). The V gene's germline CDR1 is SGHTA and CDR2 FQGNSA. The CDR3 contains 14 residues. V was clipped by 5 bases and J by 10 bases, with 20 bases between them. CDR3 sequence reads: CASSPSGGNYNYTF. For the CDR3, the DNA is TGTGCCAGCAGCCCCAGCGGGGGGAACTATAACTACACCTTC.

The chain is built from TRBV29-1 and TRBJ2-1, with 7 positions matching TRBD2. The V gene end was trimmed by 6 bases and the J gene end by 5 bases; junction bases not matched to a gene: 10. The CDR3 has 14 amino acids. Germline CDR1 reads SQVTM; CDR2 reads ANQGSEA. CDR3 sequence (DNA): TGCAGCGTGGGGAGGAGGGGAGGGAACAATGAGCAGTTCTTC. This encodes CSVGRRGGNNEQFF.

The rearrangement uses TRBV15 and TRBJ2-7; D gene unclear. V lost 1 base to trimming and J lost 3 bases, with 7 bases between them. In germline, CDR1 is LNHNV, CDR2 YYDKDF (reference sequence). The CDR3 consists of 13 residues. CDR3 bases: TGTGCCACCAGCAGAGCTCCGCTCTACGAGCAGTACTTC. It codes for CATSRAPLYEQYF.

V gene TRBV5-1 combines with J gene TRBJ1-2; possible D gene TRBD1, 5 bases. Trimming left V 0 bases short and J 6 bases short, with 12 bases between. The CDR3 spans 14 residues. Germline V CDR1 and CDR2: SGHRS, YFSETQ. The CDR3 here is CASSLVGRVDGYTF. CDR3 bases: TGCGCCAGCAGCTTGGTAGGCAGGGTGGATGGCTACACCTTC.

This clonotype was seen a few times. The rearrangement joins TRBV10-3 to TRBJ2-3; D gene uncertain. The CDR3 consists of 16 residues. CDR1 and CDR2 (germline): ENHRY, SYGVKD. V lost 2 bases and J 1 base, leaving 13 bases between the germline ends. CDR3 DNA sequence: TGTGCCATCAGTGAGAGCCCAGATACTTGCACAGATACGCAGTATTTT. This codes for CAISESPDTCTDTQYF.

V and J are TRBV12-3 or TRBV12-4 and TRBJ2-7, with 13 positions matching TRBD2. Judging by the DNA end, TRBJ2-1 fits better; the J call may be wrong. The CDR3 is 15 residues long. The CDR3 here is CASSFGTSGVGEQFF. CDR3 nucleotides: TGTGCCAGCAGTTTCGGGACTAGCGGGGTTGGTGAGCAGTTCTTC.

The rearrangement links TRBV27 to TRBJ1-5; a possible D gene is TRBD1 (5 bases). Germline V gene sequence: CDR1 MNHEY, CDR2 SMNVEV (reference sequence). Trimming shortened V by 5 bases and J by 9 bases, and 11 bases separated the two germline ends. CDR3 size: 12 residues. The chain's CDR3 is CASSQTQGPQHF. In DNA, the CDR3 is TGTGCCAGCAGTCAGACCCAGGGGCCCCAGCATTTT.

The chain is built from TRBV10-2 and TRBJ1-2; 10 bases fit TRBD1. The CDR3 has 15 residues. Germline V gene data show CDR1 as WSHSY and CDR2 as SAAADI. Losses at the gene ends were 6 bases for V and 5 bases for J; bases not matched to a gene: 9. CDR3 in DNA: TGCGCCAGCAGCCCGGGACAGGGGTTAGATTATGGCTACACCTTC. This codes for CASSPGQGLDYGYTF.

The chain combines TRBV12-3 or TRBV12-4 with TRBJ2-6, with 9 nucleotides matching TRBD1. The CDR3 is 19 residues long. The trim removed 4 bases at V and 0 bases at J, leaving 10 bases unmatched. The CDR3 sequence: CASSSGWTGASSGANVLTF. The CDR3 coding sequence is TGTGCCAGCAGTTCGGGATGGACAGGGGCTTCCTCTGGGGCCAACGTCCTGACTTTC.

The chain combines TRBV5-1 with TRBJ1-6, with TRBD1 matching 8 bases. Germline values: CDR1 SGHRS, CDR2 YFSETQ. Unmatched junction bases numbered 7, after V lost 3 bases and J lost 8 bases. CDR3 length equals 15 residues. CDR3 sequence: CASSWAGGRDSPLHF. For the CDR3, the DNA is TGCGCCAGCAGCTGGGCAGGGGGCCGGGATTCACCCCTCCACTTT.

This clonotype came up a few times. The CDR3 DNA reads as TGTGCCAGCAGTTTTTCAGGCCGTCAGCCCCAGCATTTT. Translated, it gives CASSFSGRQPQHF. The chain uses TRBV27 and TRBJ1-5; the D is unclear. Trimming took 3 bases from V and 6 from J, leaving 9 bases between them. Germline loops: CDR1 MNHEY, CDR2 SMNVEV (reference sequence). CDR3 length: 13 amino acids.

The genes are TRBV7-2 and TRBJ2-3, with D unclear. From germline, CDR1 is SGHTA and CDR2 FQGNSA. The V and J ends lost 3 bases and 6 bases respectively, with 16 bases between them. The CDR3 length is 15 residues. In DNA form, the CDR3 reads TGTGCCAGCAGCTTTGTGTTTAGCCTTTGGGATACGCAGTATTTT. It translates to CASSFVFSLWDTQYF.

CDR3 coding DNA: TGCGCCAGCAGCCAAGAGGAAACAGGGAGGGAGGGCTACACCTTC. Translation gives CASSQEETGREGYTF. The chain has TRBV4-1 and TRBJ1-2; tentative D call: TRBD1 (6 bases). The CDR3 totals 15 residues. CDR1 and CDR2 from the germline V gene are MGHRA and YSYEKL. V lost 0 bases, J lost 8 bases, and 16 bases lay in between.

The gene calls are TRBV14 and TRBJ2-7; 7 bases agree with TRBD1. J lost 4 bases, V lost 5 bases, and 11 bases had no gene match. This CDR3 region has 15 residues. The germline V gene has CDR1 SGHDN and CDR2 FVKESK. CDR3 nucleotide sequence: TGTGCCAGCAGCTCACCCCGGGACAGAATATACGAGCAGTACTTC. Amino acids: CASSSPRDRIYEQYF.

This clonotype has more than one count but fewer than ten. The chain is built from TRBV5-1 and TRBJ2-3, with D maybe TRBD2 (6 bases). V was pared by 4 bases and J by 2 bases, with 14 bases between. The CDR3 runs 15 residues. From germline, CDR1 is SGHRS and CDR2 YFSETQ. The CDR3 sequence: CASSTGLYPTDTQYF. The CDR3 DNA is TGCGCCAGCAGCACTGGACTATACCCCACAGATACGCAGTATTTT.

This chain uses TRBV7-8 with TRBJ2-3; TRBD1 might be the D (6 bases). Looked up from germline, CDR1 is SGHVS and CDR2 is FQNEAQ. The CDR3 totals 13 residues. With 5 bases removed from V and 6 bases from J, the gap between germline ends came to 12 bases. The CDR3 spells CASSLFQGDTQYF. As DNA, the CDR3 is TGTGCCAGCAGCCTGTTCCAGGGGGATACGCAGTATTTT.

This clonotype came up a few times. This chain uses TRBV5-1 with TRBJ2-5, with a possible D match to TRBD2 (6 bases). V lost 4 bases and J 0 bases, leaving 13 bases between the germline ends. CDR1 is SGHRS and CDR2 is YFSETQ in the germline V gene. CDR3 length: 15 residues. CDR3 sequence reads: CASSPWRADQETQYF. CDR3 nucleotide sequence: TGCGCCAGCAGCCCCTGGAGGGCAGACCAAGAGACCCAGTACTTC.

This rearrangement joins TRBV6-5 to TRBJ2-3, with TRBD2 matching over 9 bases. V shed 4 bases and J 3 bases; nucleotides not matched to a gene: 5. The V gene's germline CDR1 is MNHEY and CDR2 SVGAGI. The CDR3 totals 15 residues. Here the CDR3 reads CASSLGLAKTDTQYF. The CDR3 coding sequence is TGTGCCAGCAGTTTGGGACTAGCAAAGACAGATACGCAGTATTTT.